The 16 T cell receptor beta chains below were found in one sample sequenced in a study of CD8 T cells in Susac syndrome. Reverse transcription used roughly 0.45 to 1 ug RNA and random hexamers. TCRdb analysed the immunoSEQ multiplex PCR reads with MiXCR anew, one entry per CDR3 protein. The top ten clones hold 0.082% of a sample with hundreds of thousands of distinct CDR3 sequences, around 95% of them seen once. The sequenced material came from CD4+ T cells from PBMCs. The receptors here all came from a human donor with multiple sclerosis.

The V and J genes are TRBV19 and TRBJ1-6, with 8 bases lining up with TRBD1. The CDR3 covers 15 residues. Germline V CDR1 and CDR2: LNHDA, SQIVND (reference sequence). Unmatched junction bases numbered 10, after V lost 8 bases and J lost 7 bases. This chain's CDR3 is CASAPTGALNSPLHF. The CDR3 DNA is TGTGCCAGTGCCCCGACAGGGGCTCTGAATTCACCCCTCCACTTT.

The chain has TRBV13 and TRBJ2-2; the match to TRBD1 covers 8 bases. Looked up from germline, CDR1 is PRHDT and CDR2 is FYEKMQ (reference sequence). This CDR3 is 15 amino acids long. V lost 5 bases to trimming and J lost 1 base; unmatched junction nucleotides: 3. The CDR3 spells CASSQGQVNTGELFF. The DNA for the CDR3 is TGTGCCAGCAGCCAGGGACAGGTGAACACCGGGGAGCTGTTTTTT.

This chain connects TRBV20-1 to TRBJ1-2, with D perhaps TRBD1 (6 bases). Germline V gene data show CDR1 as DFQATT and CDR2 as SNEGSKA (reference sequence). Trimming pared 4 bases from V and 2 bases from J, leaving 11 bases between. The CDR3 spans 13 residues. The CDR3 sequence: CSATGGGNYGYTF. The CDR3 bases are TGCAGTGCTACAGGAGGGGGGAACTATGGCTACACCTTC.

The J gene is TRBJ2-4, the V gene TRBV9; weak D call: TRBD1 (6 bases). Germline V CDR1 and CDR2: SGDLS, YYNGEE. Trimming stripped 4 bases from V and 8 bases from J, with 19 bases between. This CDR3 region has 15 residues. The CDR3 sequence: CASSTHVGGGDIQYF. The CDR3 DNA reads as TGTGCCAGCAGCACTCACGTAGGGGGTGGAGACATTCAGTACTTC. Filled out from reference TRBV9 and TRBJ2-4, the complete variable domain reads DSGVTQTPKHLITATGQRVTLRCSPRSGDLSVYWYQQSLDQGLQFLIQYYNGEERAKGNILERFSAQQFPDLHSELNLSSLELGDSALYFCASSTHVGGGDIQYFGAGTRLSVL.

The chain employs TRBV29-1 and TRBJ1-2, with D hard to call. Germline lookup yields CDR1 SQVTM and CDR2 ANQGSEA. The CDR3 is 13 residues long. Trimming cost V 1 base and J 3 bases, with 9 bases left between them. Here the CDR3 DNA reads TGCAGCGTTGAAGGCCTTCTCCACTATGGCTACACCTTC. Protein product: CSVEGLLHYGYTF.

CDR3 amino acids: CASSLIGTSNEQFF. The CDR3 DNA reads as TGCGCCAGCAGCCTAATCGGGACTAGCAATGAGCAGTTCTTC. The chain recombines TRBV4-1 with TRBJ2-1; 8 nucleotides line up with TRBD2. The CDR3 runs 14 residues. The V and J ends lost 4 bases and 6 bases, in that order; junction bases with no gene match: 5. The germline CDR1 and CDR2 sequences are MGHRA and YSYEKL.

V is TRBV20-1 and J is TRBJ2-1, with D possibly called TRBD1 or TRBD2 (5 bases each). With 3 bases removed from V and 8 bases from J, the gap between germline ends came to 14 bases. There are 13 residues in the CDR3. The V gene's germline CDR1 is DFQATT and CDR2 SNEGSKA (reference sequence). CDR3 protein: CSASGSGGDEQFF. The CDR3 DNA follows: TGCAGTGCTAGCGGTTCTGGGGGTGATGAGCAGTTCTTC.

The V gene is TRBV20-1, the J gene TRBJ2-1, with 9 nucleotides matching TRBD2. The germline V gene encodes CDR1 DFQATT and CDR2 SNEGSKA (reference sequence). V trimming: 4 bases; J trimming: 10 bases; junction bases outside the gene matches: 11. The CDR3 is made up of 14 amino acids. In DNA, the CDR3 is TGCAGTGCTATTCCACTAGCGGGTTCCTCCGAGCAGTTCTTC. Its translation: CSAIPLAGSSEQFF.

The rearrangement links TRBV6-1 to TRBJ2-3; 11 positions agree with TRBD2. This CDR3 spans 16 amino acids. From germline, CDR1 is MNHNS and CDR2 SASEGT. J gave up 0 bases and V 6 bases, and 5 bases lay outside the gene matches. The CDR3 DNA sequence: TGTGCCAGCAGCCAACGACTAGCGGGGAGCACAGATACGCAGTATTTT. Its translation: CASSQRLAGSTDTQYF.

This chain links TRBV2 with TRBJ2-7, with 7 bases lining up with TRBD2. With V trimmed by 4 bases and J by 7 bases, 13 bases remained unmatched. Looked up from germline, CDR1 is SNHLY and CDR2 is FYNNEI. CDR3 length: 15 amino acids. Written as DNA, the CDR3 is TGTGCCAGCAGTGCTGGGACTACTGGGCCGGGGGAGCAGTACGTC. Translating it yields CASSAGTTGPGEQYV.

The rearrangement links TRBV7-2 to TRBJ2-1; TRBD1 matches at 7 bases. The CDR3 covers 16 residues. CDR1 and CDR2 from the germline V gene are SGHTA and FQGNSA. The junction had 11 bases not matched to a gene; V was cut back by 5 bases and J by 4 bases. The CDR3 here is CASSQGGGQVYNEQFF. CDR3 nucleotide sequence: TGTGCCAGCAGCCAAGGCGGCGGACAGGTGTACAATGAGCAGTTCTTC.

V and J are TRBV3-1 and TRBJ2-1, with 9 bases identical to TRBD2. The CDR3 covers 15 residues. The J segment lost 7 bases and the V segment lost 4 bases, leaving 8 bases of the junction unmatched. Germline V lookup: CDR1 LGHDT, CDR2 YNNKEL (reference sequence). The CDR3: CASSLPSAGGNEQFF. The CDR3 DNA follows: TGTGCCAGCAGCCTCCCATCAGCGGGGGGAAATGAGCAGTTCTTC.

The V gene is TRBV9, the J gene TRBJ2-1; unclear D gene. In germline, CDR1 is SGDLS, CDR2 YYNGEE. V lost 1 base and J 7 bases, leaving 6 bases between the germline ends. The CDR3 spans 12 residues. The CDR3 sequence is CASSVLNNEQFF. The CDR3 DNA reads TGTGCCAGCAGCGTACTGAATAATGAGCAGTTCTTC.

The chain links TRBV20-1 to TRBJ2-5, with 10 bases lining up with TRBD1. The CDR3 contains 13 residues. Trimming at V came to 5 bases and at J to 5 bases, leaving 5 bases not matched to a gene. From germline, CDR1 is DFQATT and CDR2 SNEGSKA (reference sequence). CDR3 amino acids: CSAVGQGLETQYF. The CDR3 nucleotides are TGCAGTGCTGTGGGACAGGGGTTGGAGACCCAGTACTTC.

The gene calls are TRBV2 and TRBJ1-2, with 10 positions matching TRBD1. This CDR3 contains 15 residues. The J segment lost 4 bases and the V segment lost 5 bases, leaving 7 bases of the junction unmatched. Germline CDR1 reads SNHLY; CDR2 reads FYNNEI. The CDR3 here is CASSLGQGKGYGYTF. The CDR3 coding sequence is TGTGCCAGCAGTCTGGGACAGGGGAAAGGCTATGGCTACACCTTC.

J is TRBJ1-2 and V is TRBV30, with TRBD1 identical over 7 bases. J lost 3 bases, V lost 2 bases, and 6 bases had no gene match. The CDR3 is 14 residues long. Germline V gives CDR1 GTSNPN, CDR2 SVGIG (reference sequence). The CDR3 nucleotides read TGTGCCTGGAGTATTTTTCAGGGGGACTATGGCTACACCTTC. It is translated as CAWSIFQGDYGYTF.